This entry is about one T cell receptor beta chain. This sample is drawn from a study of control samples from healthy donors and cancer patients. There are 13 residues in the CDR3. Germline CDR1 and CDR2: LGHDT and YNNKEL (reference sequence). Trimming took off 2 bases at V and 7 bases at J, with 9 bases between the two ends. The table came from immunoSEQ multiplex PCR; TCRdb's copy has only in-frame clones and leaves some out. The sample lists 150,000 to 200,000 clones, 90% to 95% seen once, with 1.2% to 1.5% in the top ten. The chain joins TRBV3-1 (or the pseudogene TRBV3-2) to TRBJ2-1; maybe TRBD2 (5 bases). Sequenced input: blood. This receptor was identified in a woman under 30 in good health. CDR3 amino acids: CASSQIPGNEQFF. The DNA of the CDR3 is TGTGCCAGCAGCCAAATCCCGGGAAATGAGCAGTTCTTC.